Listed here are 29 T cell receptor beta chains from one sample, sequenced in a study of metastatic and nonmetastatic thyroid tumors. Each patient went into thyroid surgery without having received any treatment. Via MiXCR, TCRdb re-called the PCR reads. The sample lists over 8,000 clones, approximately 31% occurring once. The sample consisted of adjacent normal tissue. These receptor sequences come from a female donor with papillary thyroid cancer or a benign thyroid nodule (not recorded which). Some clones in this sample may be carry-over from other donors' samples.

V gene TRBV5-1 combines with J gene TRBJ2-7; D may correspond to TRBD1 or TRBD2 (5 bases each). The CDR3 consists of 12 residues. From germline, CDR1 is SGHRS and CDR2 YFSETQ. Trimming removed 4 bases from V and 6 bases from J, with 11 bases in between. The CDR3 reads CASSPGTAEQYF. CDR3 DNA: TGCGCCAGCAGCCCCGGGACGGCCGAGCAGTACTTC. Based on the CDR3 plus reference TRBV5-1 and TRBJ2-7, the full variable domain is KAGVTQTPRYLIKTRGQQVTLSCSPISGHRSVSWYQQTPGQGLQFLFEYFSETQRNKGNFPGRFSGRQFSNSRSEMNVSTLELGDSALYLCASSPGTAEQYFGPGTRLTVT.

The chain has TRBV27 and TRBJ2-5; D might be TRBD1 (6 bases). Looked up from germline, CDR1 is MNHEY and CDR2 is SMNVEV (reference sequence). CDR3 length equals 15 residues. V lost 3 bases to trimming and J lost 1 base, with 12 bases between them. For the CDR3, the DNA is TGTGCCAGCAGTTTCCTCGGGACAAGCCAAGAGACCCAGTACTTC. Protein: CASSFLGTSQETQYF.

The rearrangement joins TRBV20-1 to TRBJ2-5; D unclear. V lost 0 bases and J 4 bases, leaving 15 bases between the germline ends. Per germline, CDR1 DFQATT and CDR2 SNEGSKA (reference sequence). CDR3 length: 15 residues. For the CDR3, the DNA is TGCAGTGCTAGAGATTCGATAGGGTTGGGAGAGACCCAGTACTTC. Encoded protein: CSARDSIGLGETQYF.

V is TRBV6-1 and J is TRBJ2-2, with a possible D match to TRBD2 (6 bases). There are 14 residues in the CDR3. Germline CDR1 and CDR2: MNHNS and SASEGT. V was clipped by 5 bases and J by 1 base, with 8 bases between them. The DNA of the CDR3 is TGTGCCAGCAGTCGGGACTGGAACACCGGGGAGCTGTTTTTT. Its protein is CASSRDWNTGELFF.

This clone came up a few times. The chain joins TRBV6-4 to TRBJ2-1; D ambiguous. The ends were cut back, 0 bases at V and 5 bases at J, with 5 bases in the middle. CDR1 is MRHNA, CDR2 SNTAGT, per germline. The CDR3 runs to 13 residues. CDR3: CASSDSENNEQFF. The CDR3 DNA reads TGTGCCAGCAGTGACTCGGAGAACAATGAGCAGTTCTTC.

This clone qualifies as medium-sized. The V gene is TRBV28, the J gene TRBJ2-1; TRBD2 matches at 10 bases. After removal of 5 bases from V and 7 bases from J, the junction contained 5 bases not matched to a gene. In germline, CDR1 is MDHEN, CDR2 SYDVKM. This CDR3 contains 14 residues. CDR3 loop: CASSGASGSNEQFF. As DNA, the CDR3 is TGTGCCAGCAGTGGGGCTAGCGGGAGTAATGAGCAGTTCTTC.

This clone has just one count. The V call is TRBV4-1, the J call TRBJ1-6, with TRBD1 identical over 7 bases. J lost 6 bases, V lost 4 bases, and 6 bases had no gene match. This CDR3 region has 15 residues. In germline, CDR1 is MGHRA, CDR2 YSYEKL. The CDR3 spells CASSLGTDLNSPLHF. CDR3 coding DNA: TGCGCCAGCAGCCTAGGGACAGATCTTAATTCACCCCTCCACTTT.

This clone occurred a few times. This sequence joins TRBV24-1 and TRBJ2-3; D possibly corresponds to TRBD1 (5 bases). The better agreement between TRBJ1-5 and the DNA end casts doubt on the J call. This CDR3 comprises 14 residues. In germline, CDR1 is KGHDR, CDR2 SFDVKD. The CDR3 nucleotides read TGTGCCACCACCGGGACTAGCGTGACAGATACGCAGCATTTT. Residues: CATTGTSVTDTQHF.

This clone appeared once. CDR3: CASSERQGLADEQFF. The CDR3 coding sequence is TGTGCCAGCAGCGAACGACAGGGGTTGGCGGATGAGCAGTTCTTC. The V gene is TRBV7-3, the J gene TRBJ2-1, with 8 bases lining up with TRBD1. This CDR3 spans 15 amino acids. The germline V gene has CDR1 SGHTA and CDR2 FQGTGA. The V segment lost 5 bases and the J segment 8 bases; nucleotides outside the gene matches: 11.

In its sample, this clone was seen a few times. The junction does not match germline at one end; this may be a read error. The chain recombines TRBV6-5 with TRBJ1-3; D may be TRBD1 (5 bases). In germline, CDR1 is MNHEY, CDR2 SVGAGI. The CDR3 is made up of 15 amino acids. DNA for the CDR3: TGTGCTAGCAGTTACTCGGGCCGGGGGGTAGACACCATATATTTT. Residues: CASSYSGRGVDTIYF.

This chain links TRBV19 with TRBJ1-1, with D maybe TRBD1 (5 bases). CDR1 and CDR2 from the germline V gene are LNHDA and SQIVND (reference sequence). This CDR3 comprises 16 residues. The V end lost 3 bases, the J end lost 0 bases, and 14 bases lay between the germline ends. DNA for the CDR3: TGTGCCAGTAGTATGTACAGGAGTTCGATGAACACTGAAGCTTTCTTT. This gives the protein CASSMYRSSMNTEAFF.

The sample holds one count of this clone. The gene calls are TRBV11-2 and TRBJ2-1; 8 bases fit TRBD1. Germline V lookup: CDR1 SGHAT, CDR2 FQNNGV. The length of the CDR3 is 14 residues. Trimming cost V 5 bases and J 9 bases; bases outside gene matches: 9. CDR3 bases: TGTGCCAGCAGCCCTGGGAACAGGGGGAGTGAGCAGTTCTTC. Protein: CASSPGNRGSEQFF.

This clone occurred a few times. The chain joins TRBV6-1 to TRBJ1-2, with D unresolved. This CDR3 has 12 amino acids. Germline V lookup: CDR1 MNHNS, CDR2 SASEGT. V gave up 9 bases and J gave up 8 bases, with 16 bases separating them. CDR3 DNA sequence: TGTGCCAGTAGTATAGGTTCTTGGGGCTACACCTTC. Residues: CASSIGSWGYTF.

J is TRBJ1-4 and V is TRBV2, with TRBD1 as a possible D gene (5 bases). This CDR3 is built from 15 residues. Deletions cut 4 bases from V and 2 bases from J, with 11 bases between. CDR1 and CDR2 from the germline V gene are SNHLY and FYNNEI. The CDR3 loop reads CASSGTRSTNEKLFF. The CDR3 bases are TGTGCCAGCAGTGGGACAAGGTCCACTAATGAAAAACTGTTTTTT.

Only a few counts were recorded for this clone. The chain links TRBV12-3 or TRBV12-4 to TRBJ2-7; D might be TRBD2 (5 bases). V shed 6 bases and J shed 3 bases, with 9 bases lying between them. The CDR3 spans 12 residues. The CDR3 reads CASSDGIYEQYF. As DNA, the CDR3 is TGTGCCAGCAGCGACGGGATCTACGAGCAGTACTTC.

As to this clone: The junction shows a germline mismatch at one end, possibly a read error. V and J are TRBV6-1 and TRBJ2-3; D is unresolved. Germline V lookup: CDR1 MNHNS, CDR2 SASEGT. The CDR3 totals 17 residues. The CDR3 sequence: CASSEWWTGQSTDTQYF. The CDR3 nucleotides read TGTGCCAGCAGTGAATGGTGGACGGGCCAAAGCACAGATACGCAGTACTTT.

This chain uses TRBV11-2 with TRBJ2-3; D remains unclear. Trimming removed 2 bases at V and 4 bases at J, with 16 bases between. CDR1 SGHAT and CDR2 FQNNGV come from the germline V gene. This CDR3 region has 16 residues. In DNA, the CDR3 is TGTGCCAGCAGCTTACTGCGGACCCCTTCCGCAGATACGCAGTATTTT. Translated: CASSLLRTPSADTQYF.

This clone was picked up a small number of times. The J gene is TRBJ2-2, the V gene TRBV6-4; 8 bases match TRBD2. From germline, CDR1 is MRHNA and CDR2 SNTAGT. With 5 bases clipped from V and 7 bases from J, the junction kept 6 bases outside the gene matches. The CDR3 has 14 amino acids. The CDR3 loop reads CASSPSGSLGELFF. The CDR3, as DNA: TGTGCCAGCAGTCCGAGCGGGAGTCTCGGGGAGCTGTTTTTT.

This clone was counted many times. The J gene is TRBJ2-1, the V gene TRBV18, with 11 bases matching TRBD2. The CDR3 runs 15 residues. Trimming removed 4 bases from V and 7 bases from J; junction bases left unmatched: 6. Germline V lookup: CDR1 KGHSH, CDR2 LQKENI. CDR3 bases: TGTGCCAGCTCACAAACTAGCGGGAGATGGAATGAGCAGTTCTTC. Residues: CASSQTSGRWNEQFF.

This sequence joins TRBV6-2 or TRBV6-3 and TRBJ2-7; 11 bases line up with TRBD1. The CDR3 has 14 residues. Germline V gives CDR1 MNHEY, CDR2 SVGEGT. Losses at the gene ends were 7 bases for V and 5 bases for J; bases not matched to a gene: 7. The CDR3 loop reads CASTKRTGGDEQYF. As DNA, the CDR3 is TGTGCCAGCACCAAGCGGACAGGGGGCGACGAGCAGTACTTC.

Within the sample, this clone is medium-sized (0.01 to 0.1%). The chain uses TRBV7-9 and TRBJ2-7; 7 positions match TRBD1. Trimming cost V 2 bases and J 4 bases; bases outside gene matches: 11. CDR1 and CDR2 from the germline V gene are SEHNR and FQNEAQ (reference sequence). The CDR3 consists of 16 residues. In nucleotides, the CDR3 is TGTGCCAGCAGCTTATCCGGACAGGTACTTAGGTACGAGCAGTACTTC. This translates into CASSLSGQVLRYEQYF.

By sample share, this clone is medium-sized. The J gene is TRBJ1-2, the V gene TRBV29-1; 8 bases fit TRBD1. The V gene end was trimmed by 6 bases and the J gene end by 6 bases; junction bases not matched to a gene: 12. The CDR3 length is 14 residues. Germline CDR1 and CDR2: SQVTM and ANQGSEA. The CDR3 sequence is CSVENGQGYDGYTF. As DNA, the CDR3 is TGCAGCGTAGAAAATGGACAGGGTTATGATGGCTACACCTTC.

This rearrangement joins TRBV7-2 to TRBJ2-7; TRBD1 aligns across 12 bases. The germline V gene has CDR1 SGHTA and CDR2 FQGNSA. CDR3 length equals 15 residues. The V segment lost 4 bases and the J segment 5 bases; nucleotides outside the gene matches: 6. In DNA, the CDR3 is TGTGCCAGCAGCTGGGACAGGGGGCAAGGGGACGAGCAGTACTTC. This translates into CASSWDRGQGDEQYF.

This clone was counted a few times. The rearrangement links TRBV6-1 to TRBJ2-1; 13 nucleotides match TRBD2. Germline V lookup: CDR1 MNHNS, CDR2 SASEGT. The V gene end was trimmed by 5 bases and the J gene end by 6 bases; junction bases not matched to a gene: 4. CDR3 length equals 15 residues. CDR3 DNA sequence: TGTGCCAGCAGTCCGGGACTAGCGGGAATCAATGAGCAGTTCTTC. This translates into CASSPGLAGINEQFF.

The J gene is TRBJ2-5, the V gene TRBV7-2; TRBD1 agrees at 11 bases. The V segment lost 4 bases and the J segment 2 bases; nucleotides outside the gene matches: 6. The CDR3 covers 16 residues. Germline V gene data show CDR1 as SGHTA and CDR2 as FQGNSA. In DNA form, the CDR3 reads TGTGCCAGCAGCTCCCGGGACAGGGGGTCACAAGAGACCCAGTACTTC. Translated: CASSSRDRGSQETQYF.

This chain's CDR3 is CSAAQGGGEQYF. CDR3 sequence (DNA): TGCAGTGCCGCGCAGGGTGGGGGAGAGCAGTACTTC. The J gene is TRBJ2-7, the V gene TRBV20-1, with D possibly being TRBD1 or TRBD2 (5 bases each). This CDR3 is 12 amino acids long. Per the germline V gene, CDR1 is DFQATT and CDR2 is SNEGSKA (reference sequence). V lost 6 bases, J lost 7 bases, and 16 bases lay in between.

J is TRBJ2-7 and V is TRBV12-3 or TRBV12-4; D tentatively fits TRBD1 or TRBD2 (6 bases each). V lost 5 bases to trimming and J lost 7 bases, with 15 bases between them. There are 13 residues in the CDR3. In DNA, the CDR3 is TGTGCCAGCAGTCCTTCCCAGGGGAGGGAGCAGTACTTC. It encodes CASSPSQGREQYF.

This clone was picked up a small number of times. This CDR3 reads CASSSNRELQRGTQYF. CDR3 coding DNA: TGTGCCAGCAGTTCGAACCGGGAGCTACAGCGGGGGACCCAGTACTTC. The chain uses TRBV27 and TRBJ2-5; 7 bases are shared with TRBD2. Germline V gives CDR1 MNHEY, CDR2 SMNVEV (reference sequence). The CDR3 is 16 residues long. The V and J ends lost 4 bases and 7 bases, in that order; junction bases with no gene match: 15.

The chain carries TRBV6-6 and TRBJ1-1; no reliable D call. Germline CDR1 MNHNY, CDR2 SVGAGI (reference sequence). V was trimmed by 0 bases and J by 7 bases, leaving 9 bases between them. The CDR3 is 13 residues long. CDR3 in amino acids: CASSYSSQDEAFF. CDR3 nucleotide sequence: TGTGCCAGCAGTTACTCCTCGCAAGATGAAGCTTTCTTT.